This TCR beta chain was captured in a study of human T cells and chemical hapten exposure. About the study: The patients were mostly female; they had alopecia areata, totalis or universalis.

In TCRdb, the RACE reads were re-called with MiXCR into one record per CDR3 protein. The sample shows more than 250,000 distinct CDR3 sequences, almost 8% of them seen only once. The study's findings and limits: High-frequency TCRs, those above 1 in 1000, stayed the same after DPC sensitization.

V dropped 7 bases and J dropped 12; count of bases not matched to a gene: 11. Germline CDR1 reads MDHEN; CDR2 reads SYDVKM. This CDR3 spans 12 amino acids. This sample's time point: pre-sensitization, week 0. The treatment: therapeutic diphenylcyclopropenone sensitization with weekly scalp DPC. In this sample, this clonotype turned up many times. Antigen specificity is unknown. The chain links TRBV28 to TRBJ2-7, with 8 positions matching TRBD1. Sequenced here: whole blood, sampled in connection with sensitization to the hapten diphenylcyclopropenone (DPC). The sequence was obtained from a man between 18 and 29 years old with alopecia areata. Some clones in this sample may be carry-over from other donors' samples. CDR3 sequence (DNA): TGTGCCAGCATCGGACAGGGAGGAATAAGGTACTTC. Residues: CASIGQGGIRYF.